A selection of T cell receptor beta chains follows, all from one sample in a study of blood T cell repertoires in COVID-19. Only in-frame clones appear in the TCRdb table, and some are missing; sequencing was by immunoSEQ multiplex PCR. The sample lists around 210,000 clones; roughly 82% were seen once. The sample consisted of peripheral blood. Receptors originate from a human donor in a cohort sampled during active COVID-19. The CDR3 runs from the conserved cysteine through the conserved F or W. A D gene is named only where the DNA matches it firmly. Only part of the rows carry a size: once, few, many, or a class if the clone is expanded.

abundance,d_gene,len,v_gene,j_gene,CDR3nt,CDR3aa
-,TRBD1,14,TRBV6-4,TRBJ1-1,TGTGCCAGCAGTGACTCAGACAGGGACGCTGAAGCTTTCTTT,CASSDSDRDAEAFF
-,TRBD2,22,TRBV2,TRBJ2-7,TGTGCCAGCAGTGTGGCCAGCGGGAGAACCCCAAACCCGTCCGAAGTATCCTACGAGCAGTACTTC,CASSVASGRTPNPSEVSYEQYF
-,TRBD2,17,TRBV7-2,TRBJ2-3,TGTGCCAGCAGCCCCTCCTTTGGTCTAGCGGGGAGAGATACGCAGTATTTT,CASSPSFGLAGRDTQYF
-,-,16,TRBV5-1,TRBJ2-7,TGCGCCAGCAGCTTGGCCTCTATAGGGGGAAGCCACGAGCAGTACTTC,CASSLASIGGSHEQYF
-,TRBD1,13,TRBV3-1/TRBV3-2,TRBJ2-7,TGTGCCAGCAGCCAAGCAGGGGGCAACGAGCAGTACTTC,CASSQAGGNEQYF
-,-,16,TRBV19,TRBJ1-5,TGTGCCAGTAGTATAGTCCAGGGAGGAGTTAAACAGCCCCAGCATTTT,CASSIVQGGVKQPQHF
-,TRBD1,16,TRBV7-8,TRBJ1-3,TGTGCCAGCAGCCGTGGGACAGGCCGCTCTGGAAACACCATATATTTT,CASSRGTGRSGNTIYF
-,TRBD1,14,TRBV30,TRBJ1-3,TGTGCCTGGAGTCCGGGACAGCCTGGAAACACCATATATTTT,CAWSPGQPGNTIYF
few,TRBD1,16,TRBV3-1/TRBV3-2,TRBJ1-4,TGTGCCAGCAGCCACCGGGGACAGGGGGTAGGGGAAAAACTGTTTTTT,CASSHRGQGVGEKLFF
-,TRBD1,15,TRBV18,TRBJ2-3,TGTGCCAGCTCACCCCGGGACAGAGGCACAGATACGCAGTATTTT,CASSPRDRGTDTQYF
-,-,11,TRBV27,TRBJ2-5,TGTGCCACCCTCCAGGGGGAGACCCAGTACTTC,CATLQGETQYF
-,-,14,TRBV5-1,TRBJ2-3,TGCGCCAGCAGCTTGGTGCAGGCTACAGATACGCAGTATTTT,CASSLVQATDTQYF
-,-,15,TRBV10-1,TRBJ2-5,TGCGCCAGCAGTCCAGGACTTGGAGCGATAGAGACCCAGTACTTC,CASSPGLGAIETQYF
-,TRBD2,18,TRBV5-4,TRBJ2-3,TGTGCCAGCAGCTTAGGTACTAGCGGGAGTTGGGTCACAGATACGCAGTATTTT,CASSLGTSGSWVTDTQYF
-,-,13,TRBV2,TRBJ1-4,TGTGCCAGCAGATGGGGGCTGGGTGAAAAACTGTTTTTT,CASRWGLGEKLFF
-,TRBD1,16,TRBV2,TRBJ2-2,TGTGCCAGCAGTGATCTTAGGGACAGGGCGACCGGGGAGCTGTTTTTT,CASSDLRDRATGELFF
-,TRBD2,16,TRBV5-1,TRBJ2-2,TGCGCCAGCACGGGACTAGCGGGAGATGGCACCGGGGAGCTGTTTTTT,CASTGLAGDGTGELFF
-,-,17,TRBV7-2,TRBJ1-6,TGTGCCAGCAGCTTAGGGGGACTGCATACACTGAATTCACCCCTCCACTTT,CASSLGGLHTLNSPLHF
-,-,14,TRBV27,TRBJ2-1,TGTGCCAGCAGTTGGGAGACTAATTCCAATGAGCAGTTCTTC,CASSWETNSNEQFF
-,TRBD1,16,TRBV7-9,TRBJ2-2,TGTGCCAGCAGCTTCCGGGACAGGGCGAACACCGGGGAGCTGTTTTTT,CASSFRDRANTGELFF
-,-,13,TRBV7-2,TRBJ1-5,TGTGCCAGCAGCTTCGCGGTGGGTCAGCCCCAGCATTTT,CASSFAVGQPQHF
few,-,15,TRBV28,TRBJ2-1,TGTGCCAGCAGGAATCGGGGAGGGAGGGGGAATGAGCAGTTCTTC,CASRNRGGRGNEQFF
few,-,13,TRBV5-4,TRBJ2-7,TGTGCCAGCAGCTGGGCCCAATCCCGCGAGCAGTACTTC,CASSWAQSREQYF
-,-,17,TRBV18,TRBJ2-2,TGTGCCAGCTCACCCTTAGATGGCGGGCCGAACACCGGGGAGCTGTTTTTT,CASSPLDGGPNTGELFF
few,TRBD1,16,TRBV28,TRBJ2-2,TGTGCCAGCAGCCAGACAGGGGGCGGAAACACCGGGGAGCTGTTTTTT,CASSQTGGGNTGELFF
-,TRBD1,17,TRBV28,TRBJ1-4,TGTGCCAGCAGTTCACCTAGGACAGGGGGCGCGGGTGAAAAACTGTTTTTT,CASSSPRTGGAGEKLFF
-,TRBD1,14,TRBV5-8,TRBJ1-5,TGTGCCAGCAGGACCACAGGGGGCGGTCAGCCCCAGCATTTT,CASRTTGGGQPQHF
-,-,14,TRBV30,TRBJ1-6,TGTGCCTGGAGTCGGACACTTGATAATTCACCCCTCCACTTT,CAWSRTLDNSPLHF
-,-,13,TRBV3-1/TRBV3-2,TRBJ1-1,TGTGCCAGCAGCCGGAAGGGAGACACTGAAGCTTTCTTT,CASSRKGDTEAFF
-,-,13,TRBV27,TRBJ2-1,TGTGCCAGCAGCCTCGGGTTTTATGACAGTGAGTTCTTC,CASSLGFYDSEFF
-,TRBD1,16,TRBV6-1,TRBJ2-7,TGTGCCAGCAGTGAAGGGCTGGGACAGGGGGCGAGTGAGCAGTACTTC,CASSEGLGQGASEQYF
once,TRBD1,17,TRBV7-9,TRBJ2-1,TGTGCCAGCAGCTCTCTGGGGTGGGGGACAGATTACAATGAGCAGTTCTTC,CASSSLGWGTDYNEQFF
-,TRBD2,14,TRBV5-1,TRBJ2-7,TGCGCCAGCAGCCATAGCGGGAGGGCCTACGAGCAGTACTTC,CASSHSGRAYEQYF
-,TRBD2,20,TRBV18,TRBJ2-7,TGTGCCAGCTCACCCTCCAGGACTAGCGGGACCCGACAAGGCGGCTACGAGCAGTACTTC,CASSPSRTSGTRQGGYEQYF
-,-,14,TRBV27,TRBJ2-3,TGTGCCAGCAGTCCGACCCGACTAGCAGATACGCAGTATTTT,CASSPTRLADTQYF
-,-,14,TRBV7-8,TRBJ2-5,TGTGCCAGCAGCTTAGCGGCCAGGTGGGAGACCCAGTACTTC,CASSLAARWETQYF
-,-,13,TRBV7-9,TRBJ2-2,TGTGCCAGCAGCCTCAGCGGCACCGGGGAGCTGTTTTTT,CASSLSGTGELFF
-,-,14,TRBV21-1,TRBJ1-2,TGTGCCAGCAGCAAAAAATCGGTTGACTATGGCTACACCTTC,CASSKKSVDYGYTF
-,-,17,TRBV19,TRBJ2-7,TGTGCCAGTAGTGCCGGGACTCTATTCTTCCCCTCCTACGAGCAGTACTTC,CASSAGTLFFPSYEQYF
-,TRBD1,16,TRBV3-1/TRBV3-2,TRBJ2-1,TGTGCCAGCAGCAAGTCAGGGGGAGTCCCCTACAATGAGCAGTTCTTC,CASSKSGGVPYNEQFF
-,TRBD2,15,TRBV4-2,TRBJ2-1,TGTGCCAGCAGCCTAGGGACTAGCGGGAGTCATGAGCAGTTCTTC,CASSLGTSGSHEQFF
once,TRBD2,15,TRBV18,TRBJ2-1,TGTGCCAGCTCACCAGTGCTAGCGGGATTGGATGAGCAGTTCTTC,CASSPVLAGLDEQFF
-,-,14,TRBV3-1/TRBV3-2,TRBJ2-7,TGTGCCAGCAGCCAAGGATATTCGGCCTACGAGCAGTACTTC,CASSQGYSAYEQYF
once,TRBD2,15,TRBV2,TRBJ2-3,TGTGCCAGCAGACCCAGGACTAGCGGGACAGATACGCAGTATTTT,CASRPRTSGTDTQYF
-,-,14,TRBV18,TRBJ1-4,TGTGCCAGCTCACCATCTGCCGGTAATGAAAAACTGTTTTTT,CASSPSAGNEKLFF
-,TRBD1,14,TRBV29-1,TRBJ2-3,TGCAGCGTTGCGAGACAGGGGGTCTCAGATACGCAGTATTTT,CSVARQGVSDTQYF
-,-,15,TRBV7-9,TRBJ1-2,TGTGCCAGCAGCCCCGCAACACAGGTCCTCTATGGCTACACCTTC,CASSPATQVLYGYTF
-,-,16,TRBV28,TRBJ1-2,TGTGCCAGCAGTGCGGATACACGGGACATGTTCGCTGGCTACACCTTC,CASSADTRDMFAGYTF
-,TRBD1,14,TRBV19,TRBJ2-7,TGTGCCAGTAGTCCCGGGGACAGCTATTACGAGCAGTACTTC,CASSPGDSYYEQYF
-,TRBD1,19,TRBV7-8,TRBJ2-5,TGTGCCAGCAGCTTACCCCTTGAGAAACCCGGGACAGACCAAGAGACCCAGTACTTC,CASSLPLEKPGTDQETQYF
-,-,16,TRBV9,TRBJ2-1,TGTGCCAGCAGCGTGGAAGTGGGGGGTCGTATCAATGAGCAGTTCTTC,CASSVEVGGRINEQFF
-,TRBD1,13,TRBV27,TRBJ2-7,TGTGCCAGCAGTTCAGGGGGCTCCTACGAGCAGTACTTC,CASSSGGSYEQYF
-,-,14,TRBV6-5,TRBJ1-6,TGTGCCAGCAGTCCGGACAGAGCGAAAATACCCCTCCACTTT,CASSPDRAKIPLHF
once,TRBD2,17,TRBV7-9,TRBJ2-1,TGTGCCAGCAGCCCAAGACTAGCGGGAGGTGAAAACAATGAGCAGTTCTTC,CASSPRLAGGENNEQFF
once,-,16,TRBV4-1,TRBJ2-2,TGCGCCAGCAGCCAAGATCCTGACAGAGTTGTCGGGGAGCTGTTTTTT,CASSQDPDRVVGELFF